This T cell receptor beta chain was captured in a study of T cell responses to AZD1222 COVID-19 vaccine. Overall study results and limits: The donors showed a predominance of white British ancestry and of females, with possible underestimation of clonal diversity. Unmutated variant regions are reportedly the target of nearly half of TCRs that are spike-specific.

In the case of this clone: Its antigen is currently unknown.

Germline lookup yields CDR1 SQVTM and CDR2 ANQGSEA. This CDR3 contains 11 residues. V lost 6 bases to trimming and J lost 7 bases, with 12 bases between them. Method: immunoSEQ multiplex PCR; TCRdb's copy keeps in-frame clones and lacks some. This sample has some 150,000 clones, with about 90% found just once. This specimen was peripheral blood, taken on day 0 of AZD1222 vaccination. This sequence was found in an adult in good health. The rearrangement joins TRBV29-1 to TRBJ2-5; D perhaps matches TRBD1 (5 bases). CDR3 sequence reads: CSVPRGRTQYF. In nucleotides, the CDR3 is TGCAGCGTCCCAAGGGGCCGGACCCAGTACTTC.